This entry features one TCR beta chain sequence. Germline CDR1 is WSHSY and CDR2 is SAAADI. The CDR3 spans 14 residues. The V gene lost 7 bases and the J gene lost 1 base, with 10 bases spanning the gap. Only in-frame clones appear in the TCRdb table, and some are missing; sequencing was by immunoSEQ multiplex PCR. The sample gives 200,000 to 250,000 clones, roughly four fifths of which show up once; less than 7.5% is in the top ten. The data stem from a study of blood T cell repertoires in COVID-19. Study details: Specimens from acute and convalescent COVID-19 originated in the United States, Italy and Spain. PBMCs, B-cell-depleted T cells, or T cells were the source of the cDNA or gDNA that made up the material.

Sample: peripheral blood. The source is a woman aged 45-60 years with acute or convalescent COVID-19. The chain joins TRBV10-2 to TRBJ2-2, with a tentative D call TRBD1 (5 bases). The CDR3 bases are TGCGCCAGCATATTGACAGAGAACACCGGGGAGCTGTTTTTT. Its translation: CASILTENTGELFF.